The 27 T cell receptor beta chains listed next were all sequenced from one sample in a study of shared clonotypes between healthy human individuals. Libraries were prepared by immunoSEQ multiplex PCR; TCRdb keeps only in-frame clonotypes and omits some of them. Of about 1,800,000 clones in the sample, about 95% are singletons; the top ten hold around 1.2%. Naive CD8 cells, CD45RO-negative and positively selected for CCR7, excluded terminally differentiated effector memory CD45RA+ cells. Sequenced sample: naive CD8+ T cells sorted from blood. The source is a man aged 18 to 30 in good health.

This sequence joins TRBV7-2 and TRBJ2-5, with TRBD1 identical over 7 bases. CDR1 is SGHTA, CDR2 FQGNSA, per germline. The CDR3 has 13 amino acids. J was trimmed by 4 bases and V by 4 bases; bases with no gene match: 3. The CDR3 coding sequence is TGTGCCAGCAGCTCGACAGGGTCAGAGACCCAGTACTTC. Its protein is CASSSTGSETQYF.

The genes are TRBV7-9 and TRBJ1-3, with no clear D. V lost 0 bases to trimming and J lost 8 bases, with 11 bases between them. Germline V gene lookup returns CDR1 SEHNR and CDR2 FQNEAQ (reference sequence). This CDR3 is built from 14 residues. CDR3 region: CASSLAVEQDTIYF. CDR3 coding DNA: TGTGCCAGCAGCTTAGCGGTTGAACAAGACACCATATATTTT.

The chain uses TRBV6-5 and TRBJ2-3; TRBD1 agrees at 7 bases. Germline CDR1 is MNHEY and CDR2 is SVGAGI. The CDR3 spans 15 residues. Trimming cost V 7 bases and J 2 bases; bases outside gene matches: 9. In nucleotides, the CDR3 is TGTGCCAGCATCCCACAGGGGCGGCCCACAGATACGCAGTATTTT. Amino acids: CASIPQGRPTDTQYF.

This chain links TRBV19 with TRBJ2-1; the match to TRBD2 covers 7 bases. CDR1 is LNHDA, CDR2 SQIVND, per germline (reference sequence). After removal of 2 bases from V and 10 bases from J, the junction contained 11 bases not matched to a gene. The CDR3 contains 15 residues. CDR3 sequence: CASSITAGEAWEQFF. The CDR3 bases are TGTGCCAGTAGTATAACGGCGGGAGAGGCGTGGGAGCAGTTCTTC.

The chain couples TRBV7-6 to TRBJ1-1; D is possibly TRBD1 (5 bases). The V end lost 2 bases, the J end lost 1 base, and 8 bases lay between the germline ends. CDR1 and CDR2 from the germline V gene are SGHVS and FNYEAQ. This CDR3 has 14 residues. The CDR3: CASSLMGGNTEAFF. Here the CDR3 DNA reads TGTGCCAGCAGCTTAATGGGGGGGAACACTGAAGCTTTCTTT.

This chain links TRBV7-9 with TRBJ2-5, with D perhaps matching TRBD1 or TRBD2 (5 bases each). Per germline, CDR1 SEHNR and CDR2 FQNEAQ (reference sequence). The CDR3 consists of 15 residues. V lost 2 bases to trimming and J lost 5 bases, with 15 bases between them. This chain's CDR3 is CASSLWGIGEETQYF. In DNA, the CDR3 is TGTGCCAGCAGCTTATGGGGCATCGGGGAGGAGACCCAGTACTTC. The complete variable domain, with remaining parts taken from reference TRBV7-9 and TRBJ2-5, reads DTGVSQNPRHKITKRGQNVTFRCDPISEHNRLYWYRQTLGQGPEFLTYFQNEAQLEKSRLLSDRFSAERPKGSFSTLEIQRTEQGDSAMYLCASSLWGIGEETQYFGPGTRLLVL.

The chain employs TRBV5-1 and TRBJ2-1, with TRBD2 identical over 11 bases. The length of the CDR3 is 17 residues. The germline gives CDR1 SGHRS, CDR2 YFSETQ. Germline trimming cut 4 bases from V and 8 bases from J; bases unmatched to any gene: 14. The CDR3 loop reads CASSPDLAGGFRDEQFF. The CDR3 DNA reads TGCGCCAGCAGCCCAGATCTAGCGGGGGGTTTCAGGGATGAGCAGTTCTTC.

The CDR3 nucleotides read TGTGCCAGCAGTTTGCCGGGGGGAATTGAAGCTTTCTTT. The encoded protein is CASSLPGGIEAFF. The chain couples TRBV6-5 to TRBJ1-1; perhaps TRBD1 as D (5 bases). There are 13 residues in the CDR3. Germline CDR1 MNHEY, CDR2 SVGAGI. Trimming removed 4 bases at V and 7 bases at J, with 13 bases between.

The chain employs TRBV27 and TRBJ2-7; 12 bases align to TRBD2. CDR1 MNHEY and CDR2 SMNVEV come from the germline V gene (reference sequence). This CDR3 has 16 residues. V dropped 5 bases and J dropped 1; count of bases not matched to a gene: 6. DNA for the CDR3: TGTGCCAGCAGTCCCTCTAGCGGGGGGGCATCCTACGAGCAGTACTTC. It translates to CASSPSSGGASYEQYF.

This rearrangement joins TRBV13 to TRBJ2-5, with unresolved D. Germline CDR1 is PRHDT and CDR2 is FYEKMQ (reference sequence). Trimming pared 3 bases from V and 3 bases from J, leaving 8 bases between. CDR3 length: 13 residues. The CDR3 nucleotides read TGTGCCAGCAGCTTTAGGCAGGAAGAGACCCAGTACTTC. Protein: CASSFRQEETQYF.

V gene TRBV27 combines with J gene TRBJ1-6; D may be TRBD1 (6 bases). Looked up from germline, CDR1 is MNHEY and CDR2 is SMNVEV (reference sequence). The V and J ends lost 0 bases and 7 bases respectively, with 7 bases between them. CDR3 length: 14 amino acids. CDR3 sequence (DNA): TGTGCCAGCAGTTTATCCAGGGGAAATTCACCCCTCCACTTT. Translation: CASSLSRGNSPLHF.

The chain combines TRBV6-5 with TRBJ2-1, with 7 bases lining up with TRBD1. The germline gives CDR1 MNHEY, CDR2 SVGAGI. This CDR3 is 13 amino acids long. Trimming cost V 6 bases and J 9 bases; bases outside gene matches: 8. The CDR3, as DNA: TGTGCCAGCAGCCTTCAGGGGGACGGTGAGCAGTTCTTC. Amino acids: CASSLQGDGEQFF.

The rearrangement uses TRBV28 and TRBJ1-1, with D unresolved. Trimming removed 7 bases at V and 3 bases at J, with 15 bases between. CDR3 length: 14 amino acids. CDR1 and CDR2 (germline): MDHEN, SYDVKM. CDR3 coding DNA: TGTGCCAGCACCCTGGACGGTATGGACACTGAAGCTTTCTTT. Protein sequence: CASTLDGMDTEAFF. Full variable domain (rest looked up from reference TRBV28 and TRBJ1-1): DVKVTQSSRYLVKRTGEKVFLECVQDMDHENMFWYRQDPGLGLRLIYFSYDVKMKEKGDIPEGYSVSREKKERFSLILESASTNQTSMYLCASTLDGMDTEAFFGQGTRLTVV.

This clone appeared once. V and J are TRBV27 and TRBJ2-5; 7 nucleotides align to TRBD1. There are 14 residues in the CDR3. Germline lookup yields CDR1 MNHEY and CDR2 SMNVEV (reference sequence). V dropped 4 bases and J dropped 5; count of bases not matched to a gene: 7. CDR3 nucleotides: TGTGCCAGCAGTTCGGAACAGGGGTGGGAGACCCAGTACTTC. It codes for CASSSEQGWETQYF.

V gene TRBV2 combines with J gene TRBJ2-7; 10 nucleotides align to TRBD1. This CDR3 has 13 amino acids. V trimming: 10 bases; J trimming: 5 bases; junction bases outside the gene matches: 8. Germline CDR1 SNHLY, CDR2 FYNNEI. For the CDR3, the DNA is TGTGCCACCCCCAGGGACAGGGGCGACGAGCAGTACTTC. Its protein product is CATPRDRGDEQYF. The full variable domain, completed using reference TRBV2 and TRBJ2-7, is EPEVTQTPSHQVTQMGQEVILRCVPISNHLYFYWYRQILGQKVEFLVSFYNNEISEKSEIFDDQFSVERPDGSNFTLKIRSTKLEDSAMYFCATPRDRGDEQYFGPGTRLTVT.

This chain uses TRBV20-1 with TRBJ2-1; a possible D gene is TRBD1 (5 bases). The CDR3 length is 10 residues. Germline loops: CDR1 DFQATT, CDR2 SNEGSKA (reference sequence). V shed 7 bases and J shed 5 bases, with 6 bases lying between them. The CDR3 bases are TGCAGTGTGGGGCACAATGAGCAGTTCTTC. Protein: CSVGHNEQFF.

This clone has just one count. The chain employs TRBV28 and TRBJ2-5; D assignment may be TRBD1 or TRBD2 (6 bases each). V gave up 6 bases and J gave up 4 bases, with 15 bases separating them. This CDR3 has 14 amino acids. The germline V gene has CDR1 MDHEN and CDR2 SYDVKM. In nucleotides, the CDR3 is TGTGCCAGCAGGTCGGGGGCCGGGATAGAGACCCAGTACTTC. It translates to CASRSGAGIETQYF. The full variable domain, completed using reference TRBV28 and TRBJ2-5, is DVKVTQSSRYLVKRTGEKVFLECVQDMDHENMFWYRQDPGLGLRLIYFSYDVKMKEKGDIPEGYSVSREKKERFSLILESASTNQTSMYLCASRSGAGIETQYFGPGTRLLVL.

The chain couples TRBV28 to TRBJ1-2; D call uncertain. Trimming removed 6 bases from V and 2 bases from J, with 16 bases in between. The CDR3 sequence is 15 residues long. Per germline, CDR1 MDHEN and CDR2 SYDVKM. The CDR3 loop reads CASRPIITVNYGYTF. The DNA of the CDR3 is TGTGCCAGCAGGCCAATCATCACGGTAAACTATGGCTACACCTTC.

This chain uses TRBV6-6 with TRBJ2-7; maybe TRBD2 (5 bases). Trimming took off 2 bases at V and 2 bases at J, with 7 bases between the two ends. Germline values: CDR1 MNHNY, CDR2 SVGAGI (reference sequence). CDR3 length: 13 residues. The CDR3 sequence: CASSYDYTYEQYF. CDR3 coding DNA: TGTGCCAGCAGTTACGACTATACCTACGAGCAGTACTTC.

Regarding this clone: Other nucleotide sequences in the sample specify the same CDR3. This chain links TRBV4-3 with TRBJ2-7; 8 bases match TRBD1. The CDR3 has 15 amino acids. V shed 1 base, J shed 2 bases, and the junction held 4 bases outside the gene matches. Germline CDR1 reads LGHNA; CDR2 reads YSLEER. DNA for the CDR3: TGCGCCAGCAGCCAAGGGGCAGGGGGCACCTACGAGCAGTACTTC. It translates to CASSQGAGGTYEQYF.

In regard to this clone: Other DNA sequences of this sample code for an identical CDR3. The chain uses TRBV5-4 and TRBJ1-2; D is unclear. The V gene lost 4 bases and the J gene lost 5 bases, with 9 bases spanning the gap. Germline-derived CDR1 and CDR2 are SGHNT and YYREEE (reference sequence). CDR3 size: 12 residues. As DNA, the CDR3 is TGTGCCAGCAGCCCTGACGGGTATGGCTACACCTTC. It encodes CASSPDGYGYTF.

The chain is built from TRBV28 and TRBJ1-3; the D gene is possibly TRBD1 (5 bases). The germline CDR1 and CDR2 sequences are MDHEN and SYDVKM. The CDR3 is 17 amino acids. Trimming shortened V by 5 bases and J by 5 bases, and 22 bases separated the two germline ends. The DNA for the CDR3 is TGTGCCAGCAGTGGGGGGACGGGGTCAGAGTTGAGAAACACCATATATTTT. Amino acids: CASSGGTGSELRNTIYF.

V is TRBV4-3 and J is TRBJ2-1; D call uncertain. Trimming pared 1 base from V and 2 bases from J, leaving 12 bases between. CDR1 is LGHNA and CDR2 is YSLEER in the germline V gene. The CDR3 loop spans 16 amino acids. For the CDR3, the DNA is TGCGCCAGCAGCCAAGTATTTCAGGTTACCTACAATGAGCAGTTCTTC. Protein product: CASSQVFQVTYNEQFF.

Worth noting for this clone: The germline gene is not matched at one end of the junction; a read error may be the cause. The gene calls are TRBV5-5 and TRBJ2-7; D is unresolved. This CDR3 comprises 15 residues. Germline CDR1 reads SGHKS; CDR2 reads YYEKEE (reference sequence). CDR3 in amino acids: CASSLALGSTYEQYF. The CDR3 DNA follows: TGTGCCAGCAGTTTGGCGTTGGGCAGTACCTACGAGCAGTACTTC.

The chain uses TRBV7-9 and TRBJ1-6; D gene unclear. V shed 5 bases and J shed 0 bases, with 5 bases lying between them. CDR1 is SEHNR, CDR2 FQNEAQ, per germline (reference sequence). The CDR3 sequence is 14 residues long. The CDR3 region is CASSGSSYNSPLHF. CDR3 bases: TGTGCCAGCAGCGGTAGCTCCTATAATTCACCCCTCCACTTT.

The rearrangement uses TRBV15 and TRBJ2-2, with 8 bases that match TRBD2. The CDR3 spans 15 residues. Germline CDR1 LNHNV, CDR2 YYDKDF (reference sequence). Losses at the gene ends were 6 bases for V and 4 bases for J; bases not matched to a gene: 7. The CDR3 DNA follows: TGTGCCACCAGAGGTACTAGCGGATTCACCGGGGAGCTGTTTTTT. Translating it yields CATRGTSGFTGELFF.

The rearrangement uses TRBV2 and TRBJ2-7; tentative D call: TRBD1 (5 bases). The CDR3 totals 13 residues. Germline V gene lookup returns CDR1 SNHLY and CDR2 FYNNEI. V lost 3 bases and J lost 3, with 9 bases in between. The CDR3 DNA reads TGTGCCAGCAGTGAGAACGACAGCTACGAGCAGTACTTC. This encodes CASSENDSYEQYF.